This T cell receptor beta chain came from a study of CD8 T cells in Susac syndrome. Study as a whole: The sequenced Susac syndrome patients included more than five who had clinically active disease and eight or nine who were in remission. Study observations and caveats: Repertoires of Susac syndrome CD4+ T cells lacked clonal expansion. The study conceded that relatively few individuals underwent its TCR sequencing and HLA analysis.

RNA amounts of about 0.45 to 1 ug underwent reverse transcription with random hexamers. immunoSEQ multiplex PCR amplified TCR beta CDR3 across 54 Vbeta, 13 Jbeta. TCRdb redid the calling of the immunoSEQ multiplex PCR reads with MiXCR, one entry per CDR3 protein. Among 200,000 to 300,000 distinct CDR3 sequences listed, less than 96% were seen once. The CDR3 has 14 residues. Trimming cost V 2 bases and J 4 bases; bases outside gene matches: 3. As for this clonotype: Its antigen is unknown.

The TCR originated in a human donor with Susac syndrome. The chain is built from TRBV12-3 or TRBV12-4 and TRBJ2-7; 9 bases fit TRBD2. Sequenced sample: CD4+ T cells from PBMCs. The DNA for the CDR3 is TGTGCCAGCAGTTTACTAGCGGGACAGTACGAGCAGTACTTC. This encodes CASSLLAGQYEQYF.